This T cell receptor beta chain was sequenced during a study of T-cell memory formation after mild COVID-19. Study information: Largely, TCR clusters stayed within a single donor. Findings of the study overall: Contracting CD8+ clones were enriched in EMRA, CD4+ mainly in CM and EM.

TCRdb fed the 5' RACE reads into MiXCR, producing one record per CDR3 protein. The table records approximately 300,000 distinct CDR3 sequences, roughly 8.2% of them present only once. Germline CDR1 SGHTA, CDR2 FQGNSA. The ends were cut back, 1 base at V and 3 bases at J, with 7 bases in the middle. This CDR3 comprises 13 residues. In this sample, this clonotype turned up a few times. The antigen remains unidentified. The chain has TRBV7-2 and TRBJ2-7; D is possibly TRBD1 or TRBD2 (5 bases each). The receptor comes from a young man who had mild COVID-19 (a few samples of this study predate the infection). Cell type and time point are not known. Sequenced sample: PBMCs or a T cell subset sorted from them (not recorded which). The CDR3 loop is CASSLGGIYEQYF. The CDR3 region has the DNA TGTGCCAGCAGCTTAGGGGGGATCTACGAGCAGTACTTC.